One T cell receptor (beta chain) is described in this entry. This clonotype showed up many times. Its antigen is unknown. Nothing much larger sits one base from this clone, and base qualities are not available. This entry is derived from a study of regulatory T cells in long-lasting Graves disease (dated by TCRdb to 2020 to 2023). Turning to the overall study: Persistent Graves' disease was defined as antithyroid drug treatment for over 5 years with persistently positive TSH receptor autoantibodies. The study was registered as a clinical trial and conducted in China. Persistent Graves' disease patients in the clinical cohort had taken antithyroid drugs for approximately 9.5 years on average. TCR sequencing covered around 13 persistent and 20 or so newly diagnosed Graves' disease patients, 33 samples in total. Peripheral blood TCR sequencing and RNA sequencing compared persistent Graves' disease patients with newly diagnosed Graves' disease patients.

In light of the paper, this sample's time point label describes: persistent/refractory GD, antithyroid drugs over 5 years with positive TRAb. For both TCR sequencing and RNA sequencing, RNA was extracted from PBMCs using TRIzol. The diagnosis of Graves' disease followed American Thyroid Association guidelines. Recruitment of patients was carried out at an endocrinology department in Xi'an, China. Each patient gave 8.5 to 9.5 milliliters of peripheral blood, collected in an EDTA anticoagulant tube. Ficoll Paque Plus density gradient separation was used to isolate PBMCs, and no further T cell sorting was done. An Agilent 2100 Bioanalyzer and agarose gel were used to check RNA quality, and a NanoDrop 2000 was used to measure RNA concentration. Unmatched junction bases come to 5, with V trimmed by 6 bases and J by 2 bases. The CDR3 contains 14 residues, cysteine and phenylalanine counted. Only the CDR3 part of the read is kept: 42 bases, read in frame from the first base. The germline V gene provides CDR1 MDHEN and CDR2 SYDVKM.

The library was built by means of multiplex PCR. The listed sequencing device is Illumina HiSeq 4000. CDR3 regions were amplified by Arm-PCR with iRepertoire HTBI primers to construct TCR beta libraries. Gel purification was performed on PCR products prior to sequencing. The original methods were these. Gene usage analysis of CDR3 amino acid clonotypes used the approximately 62 TRBV and 14 to 15 TRBJ segments found across samples. COPE and FqMerger were used to merge the filtered high-quality paired reads into contigs. BLAST was used to align contigs to IMGT TRBV, TRBD and TRBJ reference genes, and CDR3 was defined according to IMGT. Any clonotype with a frequency above 0.1% was counted as a highly expanded clone. Repertoire diversity was measured by Shannon entropy, and V-J evenness by the Gini coefficient. A clonotype was considered public if more than one individual shared it. The raw public reads went through TCRdb reprocessing: fastp at Q25, MiXCR clone calling, in-frame beta chains kept. Merged by CDR3 protein, the rows form single entries marked with the most common genes and DNA. TCRdb's processing, not the authors', yielded these V and J calls. Across this sample there are about 470,000 distinct CDR3 sequences, with roughly 20% seen only once. The ten largest make up under 9% of the sample.

Study-level results and caveats: Only the TCR beta chain was sequenced and analyzed. Persistent patients shared more public clonotypes among themselves (more than 2,500) than newly diagnosed patients did (more than 950). As a limitation, the authors acknowledged that the small sample size may reduce accuracy. The study examined only peripheral blood because the primary lesion, thyroid tissue, could not be accessed. Compared with newly diagnosed patients, persistent Graves' disease patients had lower TCR Shannon entropy and fewer highly expanded clones, which suggests clonal expansion. Persistent disease showed preferential use of TRBV28, TRBJ1-2 and TRBJ2-5, whereas newly diagnosed disease favored TRBV20-1 and TRBJ2-1.

This clonotype was obtained from a female donor with Graves disease. The rearrangement joined TRBV28 to TRBJ2-7; the junction holds 9 bases that match TRBD1. Sequencing used peripheral blood mononuclear cells (PBMCs), obtained when the disease was refractory, from a patient treated with antithyroid drugs. The CDR3 reads as follows: CASSRDRVTYEQYF. The sequence in DNA is TGTGCCAGCAGCCGGGACAGGGTTACCTACGAGCAGTACTTC.